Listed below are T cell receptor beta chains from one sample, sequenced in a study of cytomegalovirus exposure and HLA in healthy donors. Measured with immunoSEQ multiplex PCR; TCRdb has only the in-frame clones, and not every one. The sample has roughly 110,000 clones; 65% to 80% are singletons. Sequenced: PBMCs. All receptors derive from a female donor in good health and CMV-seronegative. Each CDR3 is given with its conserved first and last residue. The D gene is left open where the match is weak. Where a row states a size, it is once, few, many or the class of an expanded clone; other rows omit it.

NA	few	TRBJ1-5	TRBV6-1	CASSEAGRDQPQHF	TGTGCCAGCAGTGAAGCTGGTCGGGATCAGCCCCAGCATTTT
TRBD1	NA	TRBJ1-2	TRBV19	CASTTGTVRQGYTF	TGTGCCAGTACCACCGGGACAGTACGACAAGGCTACACCTTC
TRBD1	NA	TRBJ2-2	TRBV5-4	CASSERDRGGAGELFF	TGTGCCAGCAGCGAGAGGGACAGGGGAGGAGCCGGGGAGCTGTTTTTT
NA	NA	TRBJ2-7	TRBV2	CASTETSYEQYF	TGTGCCAGCACCGAGACAAGCTACGAGCAGTACTTC
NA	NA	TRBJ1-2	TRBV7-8	CASSRGGTDNYGYTF	TGTGCCAGCAGCAGGGGAGGCACAGATAACTATGGCTACACCTTC
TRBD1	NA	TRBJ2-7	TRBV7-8	CASSLAQRGRSSYEQYF	TGTGCCAGCAGCTTAGCGCAGAGGGGGCGAAGTAGTTACGAGCAGTACTTC
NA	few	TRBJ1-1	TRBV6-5	CASSYYGVVNTEAFF	TGTGCCAGCAGTTACTACGGGGTTGTGAACACTGAAGCTTTCTTT
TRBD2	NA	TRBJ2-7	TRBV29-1	CSVRLAGARGTSYEQYF	TGCAGCGTCAGACTAGCGGGGGCTCGAGGGACTTCCTACGAGCAGTACTTC
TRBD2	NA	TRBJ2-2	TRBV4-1	CASSQEAGGLIGELFF	TGCGCCAGCAGCCAAGAGGCGGGGGGGCTTATCGGGGAGCTGTTTTTT
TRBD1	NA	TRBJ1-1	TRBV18	CASSPRGVGGLTEAFF	TGTGCCAGCTCACCACGGGGTGTAGGGGGCCTCACTGAAGCTTTCTTT
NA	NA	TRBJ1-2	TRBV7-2	CASSSEGVHYGYTF	TGTGCCAGCAGCTCCGAGGGGGTCCACTATGGCTACACCTTC
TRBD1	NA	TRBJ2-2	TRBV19	CASTTDRGGELFF	TGTGCCAGTACCACTGACAGGGGCGGGGAGCTGTTTTTT
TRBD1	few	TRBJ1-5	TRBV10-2	CASSEEAGGGQPQHF	TGTGCCAGCAGTGAAGAGGCAGGGGGCGGTCAGCCCCAGCATTTT
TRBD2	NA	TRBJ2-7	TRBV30	CAWSRRGSYEQYF	TGTGCCTGGAGTAGGCGGGGGTCCTACGAGCAGTACTTC
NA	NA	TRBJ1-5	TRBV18	CASSPEGIGNQPQHF	TGTGCCAGCTCGCCGGAGGGGATAGGCAATCAGCCCCAGCATTTT
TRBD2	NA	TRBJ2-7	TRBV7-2	CASSLDRGDSYEQYF	TGTGCCAGCAGCTTAGACCGGGGGGACTCCTACGAGCAGTACTTC
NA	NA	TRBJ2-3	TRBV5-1	CASAGTPTTDTQYF	TGCGCCAGCGCCGGGACTCCCACCACAGATACGCAGTATTTT
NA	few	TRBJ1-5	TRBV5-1	CASSLEGDRPQHF	TGCGCCAGCAGCTTGGAGGGAGATCGGCCCCAGCATTTT
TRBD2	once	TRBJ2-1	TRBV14	CASSQGRIAGAPRYNEQFF	TGTGCCAGCAGCCAAGGCAGGATAGCGGGGGCGCCGAGGTACAATGAGCAGTTCTTC
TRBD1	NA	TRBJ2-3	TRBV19	CASSSWTGWDTDTQYF	TGTGCCAGTAGTTCCTGGACAGGGTGGGACACAGATACGCAGTATTTT
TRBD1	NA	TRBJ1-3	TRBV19	CASSGTGGSTGNTIYF	TGTGCCAGTAGTGGGACAGGGGGCTCGACTGGAAACACCATATATTTT
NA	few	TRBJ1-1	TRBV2	CASTPSRTEAFF	TGTGCCAGCACCCCTTCGAGGACTGAAGCTTTCTTT
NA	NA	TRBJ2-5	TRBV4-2	CASSQVEAGLRETQYF	TGTGCCAGCAGCCAAGTGGAGGCGGGGCTGAGAGAGACCCAGTACTTC
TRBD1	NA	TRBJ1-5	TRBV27	CASGTRDRGSPNQPQHF	TGTGCCAGCGGTACGCGGGACAGGGGATCTCCCAATCAGCCCCAGCATTTT